The text below deals with one T cell receptor beta chain. The antigen is unknown. This may stem from a read error, because a much larger clone lies one nucleotide away. Genomic DNA, the template, was used for profiling of the TCR beta VDJ and CDR3. TCRdb analysed the reads with MiXCR anew, one entry per CDR3 protein. The sample records hundreds of thousands of distinct CDR3 sequences, approximately 50% being singletons. These data belong to a study of CD8+CD57+ T cells in acquired aplastic anemia. In the study overall: The DNA of sorted CD4+ and CD8+ cells averaged roughly 3.2 ug.

All patients picked for sequencing had shown, by flow cytometry, an expansion of CD8+CD57+ cells. Blood sampling was performed on the patients, and none of them had received therapy by then. In germline, CDR1 is SGHDT, CDR2 YYEEEE. This CDR3 has 16 residues. Study-wide results and caveats: Overlapping CD8+ CDR3 repertoires of patients and controls contained 25 to 35 shared sequences. The CD8+ Simpson's diversity of patients and controls was not significantly different.

The chain recombines TRBV5-6 with TRBJ2-1, with 7 bases lining up with TRBD2. The sample taken for sequencing was sorted CD4+, CD8+, or CD8+CD57+ T cells (not recorded which) from PBMCs. The sequence was collected from a human donor with aplastic anemia. The DNA for the CDR3 is TGTGCCAGCAGCCTCCCGGGGGGAAGCTCCTACAATGAGCAGTCCTTC. Amino acids: CASSLPGGSSYNEQSF. Combining the CDR3 with reference TRBV5-6 and TRBJ2-1 gives the whole variable domain DAGVTQSPTHLIKTRGQQVTLRCSPKSGHDTVSWYQQALGQGPQFIFQYYEEEERQRGNFPDRFSGHQFPNYSSELNVNALLLGDSALYLCASSLPGGSSYNEQSFGPGTRLTVL.